This TCR beta chain originates from a study of shared clonotypes between healthy human individuals (dated by TCRdb to 2020 to 2022). Some background on the complete study: A couple of women and a few men aged 18 to 49 years were included in the cohort. For each donor, CD4 naive and CD4 memory were each run on three plates, CD8 naive on two plates, and CD8 memory on one plate. The study deeply sequenced blood TCR repertoires of about 5 healthy adults to estimate repertoire size and the extent of clonotype sharing between individuals. To increase sequencing depth and limit assay-specific biases, different laboratories used diverse techniques to prepare libraries and sequence TCR repertoires. Per donor, leukapheresis produced somewhere between about 0.94 and 8.9 billion PBMCs.

Remarks on this clone: The specificity of this receptor is unknown. The sample holds no much larger clone one base away, and base qualities are not on file.

TCR CDR3 regions were amplified from genomic DNA by multiplex PCR using the deep immunoSEQ assay. Extracted genomic DNA from each cell subset was distributed evenly across all wells of several immunoSEQ 96-well plates, and each plate was treated as a replicate. For sorted subsets, each replicate PCR was loaded with roughly 190 ng genomic DNA, equivalent to approximately 33,000 T cell genomes. Purified libraries were measured with a Qubit 3.0 fluorometer, size-checked on a Bioanalyzer 2100, and measured again with the KAPA Library Quantification kit. Each immunoSEQ 96-well plate was sequenced on its own single-read 150-cycle Illumina NextSeq 550 flow cell. Concerning the study's data processing: Because only junctional sequences without quality scores were contained in the immunoSEQ output, filtering matching that applied to full-length reads could not be performed. To assign V/J genes and CDR3, sequences were annotated using PyIR, a Python wrapper for IgBLAST v1.9, with IMGT germline references. Reads were filtered out if the reads had weak V/J assignments (E-value above 1e-6), no CDR3, stop codons, out-of-frame junctions, or ambiguous translated residues. V3J clonotypes were defined as sequences sharing an identical inferred V gene, J gene, and CDR3 amino acid sequence. The percentage overlap between two repertoires was calculated by dividing the number of shared unique clonotypes by the size of the smaller repertoire. RTK rarefaction, the Chao1 estimator, and Recon v2.1 estimates of unobserved clonotypes were used to assess repertoire richness. Generation probabilities for all TCRbeta clonotypes obtained by the gDNA method from several donors were computed using OLGA. TCRdb retrieved this table from immuneACCESS and kept in-frame rearrangements only. Not all clones are present; in checked studies, unresolved V genes account for under half, and no reason is known for the remainder. Clonal size and the V and J genes are those of that table, whereas D and trimming came from the DNA. Counted in this sample were 600,000 or so clones; roughly 96% of them appeared once. Over 0.09% of the sample is held by the ten biggest clonotypes.

The CDR3 numbers 17 residues from cysteine through phenylalanine. This entry keeps only the CDR3 DNA: 51 bases, framed from base 1. The germline V and J ends show losses of 1 base and 1 base respectively, and no gene match explains 5 bases of the junction. Per the germline V gene, LGHNA is the CDR1 and YNFKEQ is the CDR2. Beyond this particular receptor, the publication reports: Larger estimated clonotype richness was generally found for naive subsets than for memory subsets. Because the study included only a small number of donors, the genetic and exposure-history diversity represented was limited. Even with the large sequencing depth, rarefaction of the sorted-subset datasets indicated that sequencing was incomplete. Pairwise subsampling led to the expectation that sequencing depth would affect the degree of clonotype sharing among donors. Sampling was limited to blood, and TCR repertoires in tissue likely differ from TCR repertoires in blood. Clonotypes shared by all four sorted-subset donors showed higher generation probabilities than non-shared clonotypes. Sharing across several donors was observed for around 4.8% of naive CD4, 3% to 3.5% of naive CD8, 2.3% of memory CD4, and roughly 0.4% of memory CD8 clonotypes.

For the CD8 naive samples, CD45RO-negative cells were positively selected for CCR7, yielding a CD45RA+CCR7+ population from which TemRA cells were excluded. The donors were healthy, HIV-negative adults with no recently reported acute infections or vaccinations. Every donor was a Caucasian adult living in Nashville, Tennessee, USA. After blood collection by leukapheresis, PBMCs were isolated using Ficoll-Histopaque density gradient centrifugation and then cryopreserved in the vapor phase of liquid nitrogen. Analytical flow cytometry was used to check the purity and quantity of every magnetically sorted T cell population. Each sorted fraction had its genomic DNA isolated and then quantified by UV absorbance on a Nanodrop 2000c.

The TCR originated in a woman in her twenties or thirties in good health. Sequencing was performed on naive CD8+ T cells sorted from blood. The sample's cell subset or site label, in plain terms: CD45RA+CCR7+. The chain joins TRBV4-2 to TRBJ2-3; 10 nucleotides in the junction match TRBD2. The CDR3 sequence is CASSQGTGTSGTDTQYF. In nucleotide form, the sequence is TGTGCCAGCAGCCAAGGGACCGGGACTAGCGGCACAGATACGCAGTATTTT.